The T cell receptor beta chain described here comes from a study of T cell repertoires in cytomegalovirus infection. Whole-study context: Public TCR beta signatures were indicative of both CMV infection and a matching HLA type.

The sample holds many counts of this clonotype. Its target is not known. TCRdb redid the calling of the reads with MiXCR, one entry per CDR3 protein. Here the sample spans 500,000 to 600,000 distinct CDR3 sequences, about 15% being singletons. Broader study findings: Dominant in the ex vivo response were TCR beta clonotypes restricted by HLA-C and specific for CMV.

The CDR3 runs 15 residues. Germline values: CDR1 WSHSY, CDR2 SAAADI. V lost 6 bases to trimming and J lost 2 bases, with 14 bases between them. This sequence was found in a human donor in good health (CMV status not recorded). Some clones in this sample may be carry-over from other donors' samples. This chain links TRBV10-2 with TRBJ1-3; D gene uncertain. Sequenced input: CD8+ T cells from PBMCs. The CDR3 DNA is TGCGCCAGCAGGAGGACTGTGGATCCTGGAAACACCATATATTTT. It yields the protein CASRRTVDPGNTIYF.